The 9 T cell receptor beta chains presented below share a single source sample, sequenced in a study of control samples from healthy donors and cancer patients. Clones were read by immunoSEQ multiplex PCR, and TCRdb kept only the in-frame ones, dropping some. The sample carries more than 100,000 clones, under 90% recorded once. Sequencing was performed on PBMCs. These receptors were taken from a man aged 50-60 years with head and neck cancer.

The chain uses TRBV2 and TRBJ1-1; no clear D gene. Germline CDR1 and CDR2: SNHLY and FYNNEI. This CDR3 has 11 amino acids. The V end lost 7 bases, the J end lost 6 bases, and 9 bases lay between the germline ends. The CDR3 DNA reads as TGTGCCAGCATGGCAAATGCTGAAGCTTTCTTT. This encodes CASMANAEAFF.

J is TRBJ2-7 and V is TRBV27; D ambiguous. Trimming took 8 bases from V and 4 from J, leaving 15 bases between them. This CDR3 contains 13 residues. The germline CDR1 and CDR2 sequences are MNHEY and SMNVEV (reference sequence). The CDR3 DNA follows: TGTGCCAGCTCTGACTGGGGTGTATACGAGCAGTACTTC. This translates into CASSDWGVYEQYF.

V and J are TRBV10-2 and TRBJ1-6; 7 bases are shared with TRBD1. CDR3 length: 15 amino acids. Germline V CDR1 and CDR2: WSHSY, SAAADI. V shed 5 bases and J 6 bases; nucleotides not matched to a gene: 7. CDR3: CASSNLDRLNSPLHF. CDR3 coding DNA: TGCGCCAGCAGTAACTTGGACAGGCTTAATTCACCCCTCCACTTT.

This clone came up once. The chain links TRBV2 to TRBJ2-7, with 7 bases that match TRBD2. Germline V lookup: CDR1 SNHLY, CDR2 FYNNEI. This CDR3 has 14 residues. V shed 4 bases and J 5 bases; nucleotides not matched to a gene: 8. DNA of the CDR3: TGTGCCAGCAGTGCGGGACTATCCCCCAACGAGCAGTACTTC. Amino acid sequence: CASSAGLSPNEQYF. The variable domain in full, with the rest retrieved from reference TRBV2 and TRBJ2-7, is EPEVTQTPSHQVTQMGQEVILRCVPISNHLYFYWYRQILGQKVEFLVSFYNNEISEKSEIFDDQFSVERPDGSNFTLKIRSTKLEDSAMYFCASSAGLSPNEQYFGPGTRLTVT.

On this clone itself: The same CDR3 arises from other DNA sequences in this sample as well. This chain joins TRBV28 and TRBJ2-1, with 12 bases lining up with TRBD1. V gave up 8 bases and J gave up 9 bases; unmatched junction bases: 14. Germline V gene data show CDR1 as MDHEN and CDR2 as SYDVKM. The CDR3 contains 16 residues. CDR3 bases: TGTGCCAGCTCCTTGCCGGGACAGGGGGCTCAAGGTGAGCAGTTCTTC. Translation: CASSLPGQGAQGEQFF.

This clone was seen just once. The chain links TRBV7-9 to TRBJ2-7; 8 nucleotides line up with TRBD1. CDR1 and CDR2 from the germline V gene are SEHNR and FQNEAQ (reference sequence). After removal of 5 bases from V and 6 bases from J, the junction contained 6 bases not matched to a gene. CDR3 size: 13 residues. In DNA, the CDR3 is TGTGCCAGCAGCCACCCAGGGGGCTCCGAGCAGTACTTC. As protein: CASSHPGGSEQYF.

V usage is TRBV18 and J usage is TRBJ2-3, with 8 nucleotides matching TRBD2. The CDR3 contains 17 residues. Looked up from germline, CDR1 is KGHSH and CDR2 is LQKENI. J lost 0 bases, V lost 0 bases, and 5 bases had no gene match. Here the CDR3 DNA reads TGTGCCAGCTCACCACCGTGGGGCGGGAGGAGCACAGATACGCAGTATTTT. Translated, it gives CASSPPWGGRSTDTQYF.

The chain joins TRBV18 to TRBJ1-1; D gene unclear. V was clipped by 2 bases and J by 1 base, with 14 bases between them. Per the germline V gene, CDR1 is KGHSH and CDR2 is LQKENI. The CDR3 extends over 16 amino acids. The CDR3 nucleotides read TGTGCCAGCTCACCAAGGACGTCGCATGGGAACACTGAAGCTTTCTTT. This codes for CASSPRTSHGNTEAFF. The full variable domain, with the rest looked up from reference TRBV18 and TRBJ1-1, is NAGVMQNPRHLVRRRGQEARLRCSPMKGHSHVYWYRQLPEEGLKFMVYLQKENIIDESGMPKERFSAEFPKEGPSILRIQQVVRGDSAAYFCASSPRTSHGNTEAFFGQGTRLTVV.

This chain uses TRBV2 with TRBJ2-1, with 10 nucleotides matching TRBD2. Unmatched junction bases numbered 14, after V lost 5 bases and J lost 4 bases. The CDR3 length is 18 residues. Germline loops: CDR1 SNHLY, CDR2 FYNNEI. The CDR3 DNA follows: TGTGCCAGCAGTACCCCTAGCGGGAGAATCACAGTGTACAATGAGCAGTTCTTC. This encodes CASSTPSGRITVYNEQFF. The full variable domain, completed using reference TRBV2 and TRBJ2-1, is EPEVTQTPSHQVTQMGQEVILRCVPISNHLYFYWYRQILGQKVEFLVSFYNNEISEKSEIFDDQFSVERPDGSNFTLKIRSTKLEDSAMYFCASSTPSGRITVYNEQFFGPGTRLTVL.